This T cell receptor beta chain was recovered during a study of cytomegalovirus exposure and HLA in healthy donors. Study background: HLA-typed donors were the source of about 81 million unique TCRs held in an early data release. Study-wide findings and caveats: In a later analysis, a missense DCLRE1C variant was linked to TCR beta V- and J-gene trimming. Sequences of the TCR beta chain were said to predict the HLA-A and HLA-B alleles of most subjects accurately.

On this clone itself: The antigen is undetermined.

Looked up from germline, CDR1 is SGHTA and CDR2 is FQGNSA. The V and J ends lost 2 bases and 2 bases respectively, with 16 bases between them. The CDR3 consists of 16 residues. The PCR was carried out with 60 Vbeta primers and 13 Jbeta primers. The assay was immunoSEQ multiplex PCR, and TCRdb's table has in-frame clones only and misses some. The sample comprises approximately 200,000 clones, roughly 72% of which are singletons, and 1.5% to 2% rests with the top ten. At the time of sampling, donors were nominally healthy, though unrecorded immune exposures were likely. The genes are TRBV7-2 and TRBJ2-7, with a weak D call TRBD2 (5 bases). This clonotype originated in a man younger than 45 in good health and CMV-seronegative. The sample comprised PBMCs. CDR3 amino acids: CASSLFSPRTPYEQYF. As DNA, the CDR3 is TGTGCCAGCAGCTTATTTAGCCCTAGGACTCCCTACGAGCAGTACTTC. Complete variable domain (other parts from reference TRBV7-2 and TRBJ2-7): GAGVSQSPSNKVTEKGKDVELRCDPISGHTALYWYRQSLGQGLEFLIYFQGNSAPDKSGLPSDRFSAERTGGSVSTLTIQRTQQEDSAVYLCASSLFSPRTPYEQYFGPGTRLTVT.